This TCR beta chain was found in a study of blood T cell repertoires in COVID-19 (dated by TCRdb to 2020 to 2022). For the wider study: Samples from collaborators originated in the United States, Italy and Spain and spanned both the acute and convalescent phases of COVID-19. Where available, HLA class I and class II types were obtained from metadata supplied by the sample provider rather than from assay-based typing. The prospective study material was composed of cDNA or gDNA derived from T cells, B-cell-depleted T cells, or PBMCs. Samples were obtained from the ongoing ImmuneRACE study (first 160 participants) and from 1,000 to 1,500 subjects provided by 6 global collaborators. Nearly every sample came with metadata listing a de-identified subject ID, COVID-19 status, age in years and sex. Subjects who had been exposed to COVID-19, were actively infected with it, or had recovered from it provided the deeply sampled blood TCRbeta repertoires that made up the dataset. A freely available public database, intended as a resource for researchers studying the immune response to SARS-CoV-2, is where the repertoires were released. Overall results and qualifications from the work: The amount of clinical and demographic metadata varied by source and participant and was provided uncurated.

As regards this clone: Its target antigen remains unknown. No quality values exist for individual bases; no much larger clone is one base distant.

The germline V gene gives CDR1 as MNHEY and CDR2 as SVGAGI. The CDR3 holds 15 amino acids from the cysteine to the phenylalanine. Only the CDR3 region is kept as DNA, spanning 45 bases read in frame from base 1. Ends trimmed: V by 2 bases, J by 0 bases; bases unmatched to a gene: 3. TCRbeta CDR3 regions were amplified from genomic DNA by means of the immunoSEQ Assay, a bias-controlled multiplex PCR. Regarding the original processing steps: Within the assay, amplification of reference gene primers was used to estimate how many nucleated cells each sample contained. Sequence reads were collapsed and filtered to measure the absolute abundance of every unique TCRbeta CDR3 rearrangement. For each sample, productive Simpson clonality was calculated by taking the square root of Simpson's diversity index across productive rearrangements. The immuneACCESS repertoire file appears here via TCRdb, limited to in-frame rearrangements. These files lack a portion of the clones; in checked studies, under half of the deficit traces to unresolved V genes, and the cause of the others is not known. From that table come the V and J calls and clone size; the DNA was used to work out D and trimming. Here the sample has around 63,000 clones; about 91% occur a single time. The ten most abundant clones make up about a fifth of the sample.

Each collaborating institution followed its own protocols to collect whole blood in K2EDTA tubes. Collaborator samples were shipped for TCRbeta analysis as frozen whole blood, isolated PBMCs, or DNA extracted from either sample type. This TCR was recovered from a woman of 80 years or more with active COVID-19. Input material: peripheral blood. The V and J segments used are TRBV6-5 and TRBJ2-7, with 8 junctional bases fitting TRBD1. The DNA reads as follows: TGTGCCAGCAGTTACGGGGGGACAGGCTCCTACGAGCAGTACTTC. The translation is CASSYGGTGSYEQYF.